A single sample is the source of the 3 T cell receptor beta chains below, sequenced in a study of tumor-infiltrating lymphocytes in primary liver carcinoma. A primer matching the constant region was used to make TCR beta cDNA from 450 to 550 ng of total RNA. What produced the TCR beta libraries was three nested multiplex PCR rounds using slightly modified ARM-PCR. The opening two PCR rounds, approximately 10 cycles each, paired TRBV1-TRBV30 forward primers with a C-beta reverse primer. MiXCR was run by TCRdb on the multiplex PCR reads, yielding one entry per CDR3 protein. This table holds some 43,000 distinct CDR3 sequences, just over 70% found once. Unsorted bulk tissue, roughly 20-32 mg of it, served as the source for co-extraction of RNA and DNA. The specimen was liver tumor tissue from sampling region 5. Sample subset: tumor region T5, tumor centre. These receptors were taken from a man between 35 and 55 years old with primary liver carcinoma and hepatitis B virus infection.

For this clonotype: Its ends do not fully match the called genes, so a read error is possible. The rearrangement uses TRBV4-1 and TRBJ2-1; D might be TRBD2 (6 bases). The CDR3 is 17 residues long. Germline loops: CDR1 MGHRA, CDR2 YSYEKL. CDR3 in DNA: TGCGCCAGCAACCAAGATTTTAGCGGAAGCTCCTACAATGAGCAGTTCTTC. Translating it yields CASNQDFSGSSYNEQFF.

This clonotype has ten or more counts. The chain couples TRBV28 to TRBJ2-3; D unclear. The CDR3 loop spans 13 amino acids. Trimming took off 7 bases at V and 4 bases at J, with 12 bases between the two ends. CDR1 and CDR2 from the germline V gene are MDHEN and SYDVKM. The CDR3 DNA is TGTGCCAGCACGGAAGGGTCCGCAGATACGCAGTATTTT. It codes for CASTEGSADTQYF.

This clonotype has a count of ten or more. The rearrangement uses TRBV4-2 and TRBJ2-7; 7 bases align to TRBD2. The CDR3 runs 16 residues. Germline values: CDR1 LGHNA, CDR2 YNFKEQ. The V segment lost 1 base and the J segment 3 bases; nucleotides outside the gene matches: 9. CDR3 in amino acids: CASSQALASGVYEQYF. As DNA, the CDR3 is TGTGCCAGCAGCCAAGCTCTGGCTAGCGGAGTCTACGAGCAGTACTTC.